Here is one T cell receptor (beta chain) with its context. Its specificity is not known. The data originate from a study of CXCR3-negative and CXCR3-positive naive CD8 T cells. The study's findings and limits: Surface CD5 matched across naive subsets, and TRB CDR3 properties served to infer TCR strength. Freshly isolated PBMCs were used in most assays, given partial CXCR3 loss after freezing. Naive cells that were CXCR3-negative or CXCR3-positive used TRBV-TRBJ genes alike, while memory cells diverged.

Naive CD8+ T cells showed CD45RO-CCR7+CD27+CD95-. 5' RACE that incorporated UMI labels was used to prepare the TRB cDNA libraries. From its re-call of the 5' RACE reads, TCRdb lists each CDR3 protein once, without DNA. Here the sample table reports some 39,000 distinct CDR3 sequences. The CDR3 contains 14 residues. CDR1 and CDR2 (germline): SSHAT, FNYEAQ (reference sequence). The sample consisted of naive CXCR3- CD8+ T cells from blood. As for subset: CD45RO-CCR7+CD27+CD95- naive CD8+ T cells lacking CXCR3 (TNR3-). The clonotype originates from a human donor in good health. Some clones in this sample may be carry-over from other donors' samples. This chain links TRBV7-7 with TRBJ2-7; the TCRdb D gene call, TRBD1, has no DNA to confirm it. CDR3 sequence reads: CASSPGQGSHEQYF.